The 30 T cell receptor beta chains presented below share a single source sample, sequenced in a study of blood T cell repertoires in COVID-19. Sequencing used immunoSEQ multiplex PCR; TCRdb keeps in-frame clones, though not all of them. The data hold some 96,000 clones, with roughly 86% observed a single time. Sequenced material: peripheral blood. These receptors all stem from a man aged 50 to 59 with acute or convalescent COVID-19.

In its sample, this clone was seen a few times. V usage is TRBV7-6 and J usage is TRBJ2-1; TRBD1 matches at 8 bases. The CDR3 sequence is 19 residues long. The germline V gene encodes CDR1 SGHVS and CDR2 FNYEAQ. V gave up 0 bases and J gave up 1 base; unmatched junction bases: 11. The CDR3 region is CASSLAPQGAYSSYNEQFF. CDR3 DNA sequence: TGTGCCAGCAGCTTAGCGCCCCAGGGGGCCTACTCATCCTACAATGAGCAGTTCTTC.

This clone has a single count. The V gene is TRBV6-5, the J gene TRBJ1-5; 8 nucleotides match TRBD1. Looked up from germline, CDR1 is MNHEY and CDR2 is SVGAGI. CDR3 length equals 14 residues. V lost 7 bases to trimming and J lost 3 bases; unmatched junction nucleotides: 5. As DNA, the CDR3 is TGTGCCAGCATACGGGACAGGATCAATCAGCCCCAGCATTTT. Its translation is CASIRDRINQPQHF.

In nucleotides, the CDR3 is TGTGCCAGTAGTATAGGGCAGGGGAGCACAGATACGCAGTATTTT. As protein: CASSIGQGSTDTQYF. The J gene is TRBJ2-3, the V gene TRBV19, with D tentatively TRBD1 (6 bases). The CDR3 is made up of 15 amino acids. Per the germline V gene, CDR1 is LNHDA and CDR2 is SQIVND (reference sequence). The V and J ends lost 1 base and 0 bases respectively, with 8 bases between them.

The DNA of the CDR3 is TGTGCCAGCAGCAGCTGGGACAGGGGCCCAGGGGAGCAGTTCTTC. Its translation is CASSSWDRGPGEQFF. The chain recombines TRBV7-9 with TRBJ2-1, with 10 bases identical to TRBD1. The CDR3 runs to 15 residues. Per the germline V gene, CDR1 is SEHNR and CDR2 is FQNEAQ (reference sequence). V was clipped by 5 bases and J by 10 bases; unmatched bases: 11.

The gene calls are TRBV30 and TRBJ1-1, with 8 bases fitting TRBD1. After removal of 6 bases from V and 4 bases from J, the junction contained 7 bases not matched to a gene. This CDR3 contains 13 residues. CDR1 and CDR2 (germline): GTSNPN, SVGIG (reference sequence). CDR3 nucleotide sequence: TGTGCCTGTCGGACAGGGTGGAGCACTGAAGCTTTCTTT. It specifies CACRTGWSTEAFF.

V usage is TRBV18 and J usage is TRBJ1-1, with TRBD1 matching over 8 bases. The CDR3 sequence is 16 residues long. J was trimmed by 3 bases and V by 2 bases; bases with no gene match: 8. Germline V lookup: CDR1 KGHSH, CDR2 LQKENI. CDR3 in amino acids: CASSPIPLDRDTEAFF. CDR3 bases: TGTGCCAGCTCACCAATCCCCCTGGACAGGGACACTGAAGCTTTCTTT.

The chain couples TRBV5-1 to TRBJ1-1; weak D call: TRBD1 (6 bases). In germline, CDR1 is SGHRS, CDR2 YFSETQ. V was shortened by 0 bases and J by 6 bases, with 9 bases between the two germline ends. This CDR3 comprises 13 residues. The CDR3 DNA sequence: TGCGCCAGCAGCTTGGTCAGGGGCTCTGAAGCTTTCTTT. Protein: CASSLVRGSEAFF.

The chain has TRBV18 and TRBJ2-7; D gene ambiguous. From germline, CDR1 is KGHSH and CDR2 LQKENI. CDR3 length equals 14 residues. The germline V and J ends were trimmed by 1 base and 1 base, with 8 bases remaining between them. CDR3 sequence reads: CASSPLPGSYEQYF. The CDR3 DNA reads TGTGCCAGCTCACCACTTCCAGGTTCCTACGAGCAGTACTTC.

The chain joins TRBV5-4 to TRBJ1-2, with D tentatively TRBD1 (6 bases). The CDR3 has 14 residues. Germline values: CDR1 SGHNT, CDR2 YYREEE (reference sequence). Trimming removed 0 bases from V and 2 bases from J, with 8 bases in between. This CDR3 is CASSLDRENYGYTF. The CDR3 DNA reads TGTGCCAGCAGCTTGGACAGGGAGAACTATGGCTACACCTTC.

The CDR3 DNA reads as TGTGCCAGCAGCTTTTATCAGGGGGTGAGCTCTGGGGCCAACGTCCTGACTTTC. Amino acid sequence: CASSFYQGVSSGANVLTF. The chain carries TRBV5-6 and TRBJ2-6; 7 bases align to TRBD1. The ends lost 2 bases at V and 0 bases at J; junction bases unmatched: 8. CDR3 length: 18 amino acids. Germline-derived CDR1 and CDR2 are SGHDT and YYEEEE.

The chain has TRBV28 and TRBJ2-7, with TRBD2 matching 8 bases. CDR1 is MDHEN, CDR2 SYDVKM, per germline. CDR3 size: 14 residues. V shed 3 bases and J 2 bases; nucleotides not matched to a gene: 3. DNA of the CDR3: TGTGCCAGCAGTTTGGCGGGAGGCCCCTACGAGCAGTACTTC. It codes for CASSLAGGPYEQYF.

The V gene is TRBV19, the J gene TRBJ2-5; the match to TRBD2 covers 11 bases. J gave up 5 bases and V 10 bases, and 6 bases lay outside the gene matches. There are 13 residues in the CDR3. The germline gives CDR1 LNHDA, CDR2 SQIVND (reference sequence). CDR3 sequence reads: CATVAGGGETQYF. Written as DNA, the CDR3 is TGTGCCACCGTAGCGGGAGGGGGGGAGACCCAGTACTTC. The full variable domain, rest sourced from reference TRBV19 and TRBJ2-5, is DGGITQSPKYLFRKEGQNVTLSCEQNLNHDAMYWYRQDPGQGLRLIYYSQIVNDFQKGDIAEGYSVSREKKESFPLTVTSAQKNPTAFYLCATVAGGGETQYFGPGTRLLVL.

The rearrangement links TRBV5-1 to TRBJ1-3; no firm D call. Germline V lookup: CDR1 SGHRS, CDR2 YFSETQ. This CDR3 spans 14 amino acids. The ends were cut back, 2 bases at V and 2 bases at J, with 8 bases in the middle. The CDR3: CASSLEGTGNTIYF. The CDR3 region has the DNA TGCGCCAGCAGCTTAGAGGGAACTGGAAACACCATATATTTT.

The CDR3 spells CASSEGQNTEAFF. The CDR3, as DNA: TGTGCCAGCAGTGAGGGACAGAACACTGAAGCTTTCTTT. The genes are TRBV6-4 and TRBJ1-1, with a possible D match to TRBD1 (6 bases). With 3 bases removed from V and 1 base from J, the gap between germline ends came to 6 bases. This CDR3 has 13 residues. CDR1 is MRHNA, CDR2 SNTAGT, per germline.

CDR3 sequence: CASAVLAGDSDEQFF. The CDR3 DNA is TGTGCCAGCGCCGTACTAGCGGGAGATTCGGATGAGCAGTTCTTC. The chain carries TRBV2 and TRBJ2-1, with 11 bases that match TRBD2. In germline, CDR1 is SNHLY, CDR2 FYNNEI. V trimming: 8 bases; J trimming: 8 bases; junction bases outside the gene matches: 11. The CDR3 covers 15 residues. The variable domain in full, completed from reference TRBV2 and TRBJ2-1, reads EPEVTQTPSHQVTQMGQEVILRCVPISNHLYFYWYRQILGQKVEFLVSFYNNEISEKSEIFDDQFSVERPDGSNFTLKIRSTKLEDSAMYFCASAVLAGDSDEQFFGPGTRLTVL.

The V call is TRBV6-4, the J call TRBJ1-2; the D gene is possibly TRBD1 (6 bases). The CDR3 loop spans 14 amino acids. V lost 6 bases and J 2 bases, leaving 13 bases between the germline ends. In germline, CDR1 is MRHNA, CDR2 SNTAGT. The CDR3 here is CASRNRTGNYGYTF. The CDR3 DNA reads TGTGCCAGCAGAAATCGTACAGGGAACTATGGCTACACCTTC.

The sample holds one count of this clone. V and J are TRBV25-1 and TRBJ2-5; TRBD2 aligns across 10 bases. The length of the CDR3 is 15 residues. Germline CDR1 is MGHDK and CDR2 is SYGVNS. The junction had 6 bases not matched to a gene; V was cut back by 3 bases and J by 5 bases. CDR3 nucleotides: TGTGCCAGCAGTGATCCTAGCGGGAGTTGGGAGACCCAGTACTTC. Translated: CASSDPSGSWETQYF.

The rearrangement uses TRBV3-1 (or the pseudogene TRBV3-2) and TRBJ2-2, with no clear D. Germline CDR1 is LGHDT and CDR2 is YNNKEL (reference sequence). The CDR3 runs to 14 residues. Trimming shortened V by 5 bases and J by 6 bases, and 13 bases separated the two germline ends. CDR3 DNA sequence: TGTGCCAGCAGCGGCTGGGCAGGTTCCGGGGAGCTGTTTTTT. It yields the protein CASSGWAGSGELFF.

The J gene is TRBJ2-7, the V gene TRBV5-4; 11 bases are shared with TRBD2. Germline V lookup: CDR1 SGHNT, CDR2 YYREEE (reference sequence). The CDR3 runs to 13 residues. The V segment lost 3 bases and the J segment 6 bases; nucleotides outside the gene matches: 2. The CDR3 protein is CASSSGLAAEQYF. CDR3 nucleotides: TGTGCCAGCAGCTCGGGACTAGCGGCCGAGCAGTACTTC.

The chain joins TRBV5-4 to TRBJ1-1; 7 positions match TRBD1. After removal of 4 bases from V and 5 bases from J, the junction contained 2 bases not matched to a gene. CDR1 and CDR2 from the germline V gene are SGHNT and YYREEE (reference sequence). CDR3 length equals 12 residues. The CDR3 protein is CASSGDSTEAFF. In DNA form, the CDR3 reads TGTGCCAGCAGCGGGGACAGTACTGAAGCTTTCTTT.

The chain joins TRBV3-1 (or the pseudogene TRBV3-2) to TRBJ2-5; D call uncertain. This CDR3 is built from 11 residues. The V end lost 0 bases, the J end lost 7 bases, and 3 bases lay between the germline ends. Germline V gene data show CDR1 as LGHDT and CDR2 as YNNKEL (reference sequence). The CDR3 sequence is CASSQDRTQYF. In nucleotides, the CDR3 is TGTGCCAGCAGCCAAGATAGGACCCAGTACTTC.

J is TRBJ2-7 and V is TRBV19; TRBD2 matches 7 bases. The junction had 11 bases not matched to a gene; V was cut back by 6 bases and J by 3 bases. The CDR3 has 15 amino acids. CDR1 and CDR2 from the germline V gene are LNHDA and SQIVND (reference sequence). CDR3 sequence: CASRDLTGGLYEQYF. The DNA for the CDR3 is TGTGCCAGTAGGGATTTGACGGGGGGACTCTACGAGCAGTACTTC.

The V gene is TRBV2, the J gene TRBJ1-2; tentatively, D is TRBD1 (6 bases). V lost 6 bases, J lost 0 bases, and 11 bases lay in between. From germline, CDR1 is SNHLY and CDR2 FYNNEI. The CDR3 has 14 residues. CDR3 in amino acids: CASSPRGPNYGYTF. The DNA of the CDR3 is TGTGCCAGCAGCCCCAGGGGCCCTAACTATGGCTACACCTTC.

This clone was recorded once. The chain employs TRBV27 and TRBJ2-1; 12 bases line up with TRBD2. Trimming cost V 5 bases and J 7 bases; bases outside gene matches: 12. Germline V gene data show CDR1 as MNHEY and CDR2 as SMNVEV (reference sequence). The CDR3 extends over 17 amino acids. The CDR3 region has the DNA TGTGCCAGCAGTCCCCAGACTAGCGGGAGATCGGGGAATGAGCAGTTCTTC. Encoded protein: CASSPQTSGRSGNEQFF.

This clone appeared many times. The chain uses TRBV19 and TRBJ1-6; D ambiguous. Germline values: CDR1 LNHDA, CDR2 SQIVND (reference sequence). This CDR3 region has 14 residues. The germline V and J ends were trimmed by 3 bases and 5 bases, with 8 bases remaining between them. This CDR3 reads CASSINGDNSPLHF. In DNA form, the CDR3 reads TGTGCCAGTAGTATTAACGGGGATAATTCACCCCTCCACTTT.

V and J are TRBV10-3 and TRBJ2-2; D perhaps matches TRBD2 (5 bases). With 8 bases removed from V and 4 bases from J, the gap between germline ends came to 8 bases. CDR3 length equals 12 residues. Germline CDR1 ENHRY, CDR2 SYGVKD. CDR3 region: CAIGTSTGELFF. The CDR3 nucleotides are TGTGCCATCGGAACTAGCACCGGGGAGCTGTTTTTT.

The chain joins TRBV18 to TRBJ1-3; no firm D call. The V and J ends lost 8 bases and 0 bases respectively, with 14 bases between them. Germline lookup yields CDR1 KGHSH and CDR2 LQKENI. The CDR3 has 15 amino acids. CDR3 protein: CASGWRPDSGNTIYF. The CDR3 nucleotides are TGTGCCAGCGGTTGGAGGCCGGACTCTGGAAACACCATATATTTT.

The V and J genes are TRBV5-1 and TRBJ2-3; D call uncertain. The CDR3 consists of 13 residues. V dropped 1 base and J dropped 0 bases, with 3 bases sitting between them. Germline values: CDR1 SGHRS, CDR2 YFSETQ. Here the CDR3 DNA reads TGCGCCAGCAGCTTGATAAGCACAGATACGCAGTATTTT. It encodes CASSLISTDTQYF.

CDR3 amino acids: CASSYGVGGTKETQYF. The DNA of the CDR3 is TGTGCCAGCAGTTACGGGGTTGGGGGCACCAAAGAGACCCAGTACTTC. This chain joins TRBV6-6 and TRBJ2-5; possible D gene TRBD1, 6 bases. Germline lookup yields CDR1 MNHNY and CDR2 SVGAGI (reference sequence). The V and J ends lost 2 bases and 3 bases respectively, with 16 bases between them. This CDR3 is built from 16 residues.

The rearrangement uses TRBV5-6 and TRBJ2-2, with 8 bases that match TRBD2. Germline CDR1 and CDR2: SGHDT and YYEEEE. Losses at the gene ends were 4 bases for V and 8 bases for J; bases not matched to a gene: 16. This CDR3 has 17 amino acids. This CDR3 is CASSRRRGSGGGGELFF. DNA of the CDR3: TGTGCCAGCAGCAGACGAAGGGGAAGCGGGGGAGGAGGGGAGCTGTTTTTT.